This TCR beta chain was obtained from a study of T cell responses to AZD1222 COVID-19 vaccine. Libraries were prepared by immunoSEQ multiplex PCR; TCRdb keeps only in-frame clonotypes and omits some of them. The sample carries about 69,000 clones, 83% recorded once. This CDR3 is 17 amino acids long. The V end was cut by 4 bases, the J end by 2 bases, with 18 bases between. Germline CDR1 and CDR2: LNHNV and YYDKDF (reference sequence). Study-level findings and limits: The donors showed a predominance of white British ancestry and of females, with possible underestimation of clonal diversity. Sampled repertoires all dated from after the peak T cell response.

Turning to this clone: The antigen remains undetermined.

Material: peripheral blood, obtained 28 days after the second AZD1222 dose. This sequence was found in an adult who received the AZD1222 COVID-19 vaccine. The chain recombines TRBV15 with TRBJ1-3; unclear D gene. The CDR3 DNA follows: TGTGCCACCAGCACCCTCGATGCGGGAAACGCTGGAAACACCATATATTTT. Residues: CATSTLDAGNAGNTIYF.